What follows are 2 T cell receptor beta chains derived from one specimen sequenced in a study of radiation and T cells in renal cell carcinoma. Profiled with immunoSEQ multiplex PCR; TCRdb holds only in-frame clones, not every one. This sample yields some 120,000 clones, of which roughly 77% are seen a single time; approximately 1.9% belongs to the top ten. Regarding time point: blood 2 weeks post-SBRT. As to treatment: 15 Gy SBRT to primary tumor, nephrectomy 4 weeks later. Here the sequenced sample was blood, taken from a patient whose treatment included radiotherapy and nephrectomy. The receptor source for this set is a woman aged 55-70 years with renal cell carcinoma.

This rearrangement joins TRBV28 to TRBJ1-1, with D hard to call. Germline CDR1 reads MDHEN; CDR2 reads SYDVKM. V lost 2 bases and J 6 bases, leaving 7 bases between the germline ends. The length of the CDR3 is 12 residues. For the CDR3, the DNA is TGTGCCAGCAGTTTAATGACCTCTGAAGCTTTCTTT. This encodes CASSLMTSEAFF.

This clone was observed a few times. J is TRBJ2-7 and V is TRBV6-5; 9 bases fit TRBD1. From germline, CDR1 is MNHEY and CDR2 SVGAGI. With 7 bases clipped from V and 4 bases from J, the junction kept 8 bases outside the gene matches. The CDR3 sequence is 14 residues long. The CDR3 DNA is TGTGCCAGCACCGACAGGGGGAAGCGATACGAGCAGTACTTC. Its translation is CASTDRGKRYEQYF.